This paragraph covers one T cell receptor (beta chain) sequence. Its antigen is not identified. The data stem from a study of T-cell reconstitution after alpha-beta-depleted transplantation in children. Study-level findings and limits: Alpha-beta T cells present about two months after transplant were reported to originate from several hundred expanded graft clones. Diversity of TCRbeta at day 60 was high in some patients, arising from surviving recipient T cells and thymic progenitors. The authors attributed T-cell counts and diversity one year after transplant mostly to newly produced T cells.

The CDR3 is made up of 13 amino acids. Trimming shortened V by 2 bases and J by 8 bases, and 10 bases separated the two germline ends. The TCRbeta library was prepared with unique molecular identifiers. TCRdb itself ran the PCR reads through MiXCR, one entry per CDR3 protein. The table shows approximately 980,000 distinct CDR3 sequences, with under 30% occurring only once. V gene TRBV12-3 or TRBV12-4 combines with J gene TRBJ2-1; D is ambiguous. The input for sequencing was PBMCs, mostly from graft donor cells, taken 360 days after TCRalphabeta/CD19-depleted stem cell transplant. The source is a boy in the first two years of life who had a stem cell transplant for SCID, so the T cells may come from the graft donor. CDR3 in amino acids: CASSLSVSDEQFF. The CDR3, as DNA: TGTGCCAGCAGTTTATCGGTATCGGATGAGCAGTTCTTC.